This TCR beta chain derives from a study of cytomegalovirus exposure and HLA in healthy donors. V lost 7 bases, J lost 8 bases, and 4 bases stayed unmatched. CDR1 is GTSNPN, CDR2 SVGIG, per germline (reference sequence). The CDR3 covers 11 residues. Study-wide results and limits: In vitro confirmation showed three CMV-associated chains to be CMV antigen specific. Later analysis reportedly placed an Asian-associated ancestry cluster below the roughly 600-donor mean in N-insertions. Of the V segments, some could not be distinguished, including TRBV6-2 and TRBV6-3, and were excluded.

The PCR employed 60 Vbeta primers together with 13 Jbeta primers. Here immunoSEQ multiplex PCR was the method, and the copy in TCRdb shows in-frame clones only, minus some. The data hold some 150,000 clones, with roughly four fifths observed a single time. A note on this clone: Its antigen is unidentified.

The sequence derives from a man aged 18 to 30 in good health and CMV-seropositive. V usage is TRBV30 and J usage is TRBJ2-1; 8 positions match TRBD1. The specimen was PBMCs. CDR3 loop: CASTGVDEQFF. The DNA for the CDR3 is TGTGCCTCGACAGGGGTTGATGAGCAGTTCTTC.